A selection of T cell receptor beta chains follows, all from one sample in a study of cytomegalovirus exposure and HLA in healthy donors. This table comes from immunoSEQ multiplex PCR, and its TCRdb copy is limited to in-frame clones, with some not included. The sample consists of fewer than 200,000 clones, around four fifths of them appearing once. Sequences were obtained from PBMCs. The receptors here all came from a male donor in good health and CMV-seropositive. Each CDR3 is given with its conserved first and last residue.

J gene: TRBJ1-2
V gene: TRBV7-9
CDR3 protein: CSSSSRQGGGYTF

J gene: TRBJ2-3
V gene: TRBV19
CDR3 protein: CASSMDEAPFRGTQYF

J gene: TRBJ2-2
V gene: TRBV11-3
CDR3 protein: CASSMTGSTGELFF

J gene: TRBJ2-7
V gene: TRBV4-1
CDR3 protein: CASSQGSRLRGDYYEQYF

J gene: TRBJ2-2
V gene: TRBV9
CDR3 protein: CASSAWDRGDTGELFF

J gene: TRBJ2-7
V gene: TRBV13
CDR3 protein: CASRSGSSGEQYF

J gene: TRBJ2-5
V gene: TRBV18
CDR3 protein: CASSPVDLRAETQYF

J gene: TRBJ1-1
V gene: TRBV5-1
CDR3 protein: CASSLRGDEVNTEAFF

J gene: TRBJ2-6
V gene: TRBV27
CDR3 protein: CASSPSGLFSGANVLTF

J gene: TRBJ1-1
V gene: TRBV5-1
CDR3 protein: CASSLGLQGNAEAFF

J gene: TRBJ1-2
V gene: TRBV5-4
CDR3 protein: CASSLDKAIQWNGYTF

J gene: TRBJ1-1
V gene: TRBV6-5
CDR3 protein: CATLGGPEAFF

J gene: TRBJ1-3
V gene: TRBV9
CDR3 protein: CASSGEDTIYF

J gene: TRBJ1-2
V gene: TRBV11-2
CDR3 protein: CASSLTSGTGYGYTF

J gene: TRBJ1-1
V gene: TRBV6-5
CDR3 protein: CASSYSTGEAFF

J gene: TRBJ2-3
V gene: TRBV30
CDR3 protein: CAWSTSAGYISRGTQYF

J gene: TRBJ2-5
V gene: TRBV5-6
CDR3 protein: CASSQTSGGSITQETQYF

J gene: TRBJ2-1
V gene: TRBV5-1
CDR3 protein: CASYPDRGNNEQFF

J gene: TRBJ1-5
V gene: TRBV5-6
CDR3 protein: CASSLTGDNQPQHF

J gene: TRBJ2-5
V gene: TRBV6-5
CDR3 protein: CASSYRGRETQYF

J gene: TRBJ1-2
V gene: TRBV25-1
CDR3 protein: CASRTTGGNYGYTF

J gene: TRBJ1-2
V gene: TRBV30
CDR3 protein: CAWSVPQGASGYGYTF

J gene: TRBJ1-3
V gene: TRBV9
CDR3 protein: CASSAYGGDGNTIYF

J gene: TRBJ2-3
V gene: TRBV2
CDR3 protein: CASSRNTGADTQYF

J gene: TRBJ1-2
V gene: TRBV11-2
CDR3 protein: CASSASGGGLYGYTF

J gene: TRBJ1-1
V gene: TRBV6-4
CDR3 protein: CASSRAQDRDGGERPFF

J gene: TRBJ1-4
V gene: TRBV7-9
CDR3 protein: CASSPGEGRREKLFF

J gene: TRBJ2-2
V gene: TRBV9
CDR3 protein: CASSVVAWGELFF

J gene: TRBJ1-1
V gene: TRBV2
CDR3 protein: CASSEGQPNTEAFF

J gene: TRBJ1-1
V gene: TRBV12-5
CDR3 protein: CASGLLTGNTEAFF

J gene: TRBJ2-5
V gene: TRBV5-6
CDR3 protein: CASRRRQYQETQYF

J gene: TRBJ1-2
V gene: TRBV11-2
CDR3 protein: CASSWGTVAGGYTF

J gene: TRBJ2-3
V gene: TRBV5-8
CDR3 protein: CASSMTSGGYVTDTQYF

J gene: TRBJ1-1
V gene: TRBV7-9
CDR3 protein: CASSQDRETEAFF

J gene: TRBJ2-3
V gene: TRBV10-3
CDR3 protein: CAISGGLQGTDTQYF

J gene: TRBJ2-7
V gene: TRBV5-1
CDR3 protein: CASSLVTQGYEQYF

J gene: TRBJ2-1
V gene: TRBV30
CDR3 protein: CAWRVALAGANEQFF

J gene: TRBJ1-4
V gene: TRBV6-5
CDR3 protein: CASSYDRGEKLFF

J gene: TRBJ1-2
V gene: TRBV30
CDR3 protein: CAWRSNGGSYGYTF

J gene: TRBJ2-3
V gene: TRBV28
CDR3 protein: CASSLSASESTQYF

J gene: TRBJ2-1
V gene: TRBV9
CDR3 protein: CASSPYMGLAGSSSYNEQFF